Below are 8 T cell receptor beta chains sequenced from a single sample in a study of blood T cell repertoires in COVID-19. Method: immunoSEQ multiplex PCR; TCRdb's copy keeps in-frame clones and lacks some. The data hold about 130,000 clones, with about four fifths observed a single time. The sample taken for sequencing was peripheral blood. The receptors were sampled from a man aged 55 to 70 with acute or convalescent COVID-19.

The rearrangement uses TRBV11-3 and TRBJ2-7; 9 bases are shared with TRBD2. Germline V gene sequence: CDR1 SGHNT, CDR2 YENEEA. The CDR3 contains 16 residues. The ends lost 1 base at V and 3 bases at J; junction bases unmatched: 7. The CDR3 spells CASSLGSGRPYYEQYF. CDR3 bases: TGTGCCAGCAGCTTAGGAAGCGGGAGGCCTTACTACGAGCAGTACTTC.

The chain has TRBV5-1 and TRBJ2-3; 7 nucleotides align to TRBD1. Germline CDR1 reads SGHRS; CDR2 reads YFSETQ. The CDR3 totals 14 residues. V gave up 4 bases and J gave up 2 bases; unmatched junction bases: 4. Written as DNA, the CDR3 is TGCGCCAGCAGCATCGGACAGGCCACAGATACGCAGTATTTT. Amino acid sequence: CASSIGQATDTQYF.

The chain is built from TRBV4-1 and TRBJ1-2; TRBD1 agrees at 8 bases. The V gene end was trimmed by 5 bases and the J gene end by 2 bases; junction bases not matched to a gene: 7. CDR3 length: 15 amino acids. In germline, CDR1 is MGHRA, CDR2 YSYEKL. CDR3: CASSSQRTGNYGYTF. The DNA for the CDR3 is TGCGCCAGCAGCTCACAACGGACAGGGAACTATGGCTACACCTTC.

The J gene is TRBJ1-2, the V gene TRBV2, with no clear D. Germline values: CDR1 SNHLY, CDR2 FYNNEI. The CDR3 sequence is 11 residues long. V was cut by 3 bases and J by 11 bases, with 10 bases left in between. The DNA of the CDR3 is TGTGCCAGCAGTGACCTACGGGTTTACACCTTC. This gives the protein CASSDLRVYTF.

The chain is built from TRBV29-1 and TRBJ1-5; no reliable D call. The CDR3 runs 13 residues. Per the germline V gene, CDR1 is SQVTM and CDR2 is ANQGSEA. V was trimmed by 6 bases and J by 3 bases, leaving 12 bases between them. The CDR3 spells CSVRRDANQPQHF. CDR3 bases: TGCAGCGTCCGACGGGATGCCAATCAGCCCCAGCATTTT.

The chain joins TRBV19 to TRBJ2-2; D unclear. V shed 6 bases and J shed 6 bases, with 5 bases lying between them. The CDR3 has 11 residues. Germline assignment: CDR1 LNHDA and CDR2 SQIVND (reference sequence). Written as DNA, the CDR3 is TGTGCCAGTAGGGTAGCCGGGGAGCTGTTTTTT. Encoded protein: CASRVAGELFF.

The CDR3 is CTSLPRLGANEQFF. CDR3 DNA sequence: TGCACCAGCTTGCCCAGGCTAGGGGCCAATGAGCAGTTCTTC. The chain uses TRBV1 and TRBJ2-1; no check of the table's D call, TRBD1, against the DNA was made. TRBV1 is a pseudogene. This CDR3 comprises 14 residues.

V usage is TRBV28 and J usage is TRBJ1-2; TRBD1 might be the D (6 bases). CDR3 length: 16 amino acids. Germline V CDR1 and CDR2: MDHEN, SYDVKM. Trimming removed 5 bases at V and 0 bases at J, with 16 bases between. The CDR3 region has the DNA TGTGCCAGCAGTGCCACAGGGTTTCGGGCTAACTATGGCTACACCTTC. Translating gives CASSATGFRANYGYTF.